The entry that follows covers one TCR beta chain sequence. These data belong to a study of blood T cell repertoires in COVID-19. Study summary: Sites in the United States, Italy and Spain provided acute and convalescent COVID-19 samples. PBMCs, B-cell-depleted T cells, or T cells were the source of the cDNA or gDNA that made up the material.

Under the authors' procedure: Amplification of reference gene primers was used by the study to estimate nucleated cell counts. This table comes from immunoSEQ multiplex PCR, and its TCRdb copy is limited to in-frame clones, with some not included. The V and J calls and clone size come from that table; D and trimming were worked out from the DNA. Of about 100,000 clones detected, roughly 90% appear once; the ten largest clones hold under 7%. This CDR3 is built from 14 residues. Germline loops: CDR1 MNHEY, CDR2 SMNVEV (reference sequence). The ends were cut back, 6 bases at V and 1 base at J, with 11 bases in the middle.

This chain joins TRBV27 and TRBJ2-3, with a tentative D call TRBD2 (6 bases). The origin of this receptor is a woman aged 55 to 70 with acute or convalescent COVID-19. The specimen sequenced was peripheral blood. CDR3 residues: CASSLTRGTDTQYF. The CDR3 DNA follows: TGTGCCAGCAGCCTGACTAGGGGCACAGATACGCAGTATTTT.